This TCR beta chain originates from a study of T cell changes during pregnancy in multiple sclerosis. This CDR3 comprises 13 residues. The germline V gene encodes CDR1 SGHVS and CDR2 FQNEAQ. Trimming left V 5 bases short and J 3 bases short, with 10 bases between. Some clones are missing from TCRdb's copy, which holds only in-frame ones; the method was immunoSEQ multiplex PCR. The repertoire holds fewer than 150,000 clones, with less than 97% as singletons. The clonotype originates from a female donor with multiple sclerosis, enrolled in a pregnancy study. The sample here was peripheral blood, taken after pregnancy. J is TRBJ1-1 and V is TRBV7-8; D perhaps matches TRBD1 (5 bases). The CDR3 DNA reads as TGTGCCAGCAGCCGAAGCAGGGACACTGAAGCTTTCTTT. Amino acids: CASSRSRDTEAFF.